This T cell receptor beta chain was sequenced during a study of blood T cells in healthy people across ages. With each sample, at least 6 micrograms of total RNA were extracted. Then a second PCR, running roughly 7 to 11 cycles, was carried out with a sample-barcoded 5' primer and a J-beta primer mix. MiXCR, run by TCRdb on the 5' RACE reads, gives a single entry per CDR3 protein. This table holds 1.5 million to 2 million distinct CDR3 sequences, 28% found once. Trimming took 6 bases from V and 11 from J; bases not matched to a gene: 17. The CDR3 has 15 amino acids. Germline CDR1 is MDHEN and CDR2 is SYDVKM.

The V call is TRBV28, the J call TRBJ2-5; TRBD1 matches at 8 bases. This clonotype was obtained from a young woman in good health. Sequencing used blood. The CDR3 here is CASRPTGTGNNEQYF. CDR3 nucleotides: TGTGCCAGCAGACCAACCGGGACAGGTAACAATGAGCAGTACTTC.